Described below is a single TCR beta chain sequence and its context. Its target is not known. Treatment described: around 19 received Ad26.COV2.S at low or high dose, single or two shots; several received placebo; per-sample allocation not given. Specimens were obtained on day 63 following the first vaccine or placebo injection. Repertoires were generated with immunoSEQ multiplex PCR, while TCRdb's copy carries only in-frame clones and drops some. The table has approximately 400,000 clones, 85% seen once; the top ten hold about 3.3%. The sample originates from a study of Ad26.COV2.S vaccination and SARS-CoV-2 variants. Study-wide context: Sample donor was a member of the COV1001 Ad26.COV2.S trial arm. Administration of Ad26.COV2.S was intramuscular, either once or twice 56 days apart.

The V gene's germline CDR1 is MNHEY and CDR2 SVGAGI. V was cut by 6 bases and J by 5 bases, with 13 bases left in between. This CDR3 contains 13 residues. General study findings and limits: The breadth of spike-specific CD8+ and CD4+ T cell responses after vaccination was reportedly substantial.

The V gene is TRBV6-5, the J gene TRBJ1-1, with a possible D match to TRBD1 (5 bases). The source of this sequence is a person aged 18-60 years who received the Ad26.COV2.S COVID-19 vaccine or a placebo. The sequenced sample was peripheral blood, obtained in a trial of Ad26.COV2.S vaccine versus placebo. Here the CDR3 DNA reads TGTGCCAGCAGGAACGGAGGGGCGACTGAAGCTTTCTTT. Translation gives CASRNGGATEAFF.